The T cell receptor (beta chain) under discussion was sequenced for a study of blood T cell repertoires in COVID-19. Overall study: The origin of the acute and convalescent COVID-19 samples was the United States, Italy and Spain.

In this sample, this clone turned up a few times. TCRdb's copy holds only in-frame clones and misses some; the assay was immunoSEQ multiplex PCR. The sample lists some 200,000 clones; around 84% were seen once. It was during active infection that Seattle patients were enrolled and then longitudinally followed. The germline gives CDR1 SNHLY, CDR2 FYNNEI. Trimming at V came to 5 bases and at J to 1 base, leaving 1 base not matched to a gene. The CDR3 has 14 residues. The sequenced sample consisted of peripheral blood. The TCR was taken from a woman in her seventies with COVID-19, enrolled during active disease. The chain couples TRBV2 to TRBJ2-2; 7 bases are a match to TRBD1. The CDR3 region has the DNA TGTGCCAGCAGTAGGGACAGGAACACCGGGGAGCTGTTTTTT. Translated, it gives CASSRDRNTGELFF.